This T cell receptor (beta chain) was recorded in a study of blood T cells in healthy people across ages. Study conclusions and caveats: While age rose, TCR beta diversity per million T cells dropped in a roughly linear way. Aged donors had fewer naive CD4+ cells and lower diversity than long-lived donors.

Comment on this clonotype: The antigen is not known. Compared with germline, one end of the junction differs, possibly owing to a read error.

The use of a sample-barcoded 5' primer and a J-beta primer mix characterized a second PCR of roughly 6 to 12 cycles. TCRdb fed the 5' RACE reads into MiXCR, producing one record per CDR3 protein. Here the sample spans about 750,000 distinct CDR3 sequences, about 55% being singletons. Donors were systemically healthy Caucasian individuals from Russia aged about 6 to 95 years. Per individual sample, total RNA of at least 5.5 micrograms was extracted. The CDR3 covers 12 residues. Source material: blood. The clonotype was recovered from an elderly man in good health. The chain joins TRBV12-3 or TRBV12-4 to TRBJ2-7; D gene uncertain. In DNA form, the CDR3 reads TGTGCCGGCAGTCCCAGCTCCTACGAGCAGTACTTC. This gives the protein CAGSPSSYEQYF.